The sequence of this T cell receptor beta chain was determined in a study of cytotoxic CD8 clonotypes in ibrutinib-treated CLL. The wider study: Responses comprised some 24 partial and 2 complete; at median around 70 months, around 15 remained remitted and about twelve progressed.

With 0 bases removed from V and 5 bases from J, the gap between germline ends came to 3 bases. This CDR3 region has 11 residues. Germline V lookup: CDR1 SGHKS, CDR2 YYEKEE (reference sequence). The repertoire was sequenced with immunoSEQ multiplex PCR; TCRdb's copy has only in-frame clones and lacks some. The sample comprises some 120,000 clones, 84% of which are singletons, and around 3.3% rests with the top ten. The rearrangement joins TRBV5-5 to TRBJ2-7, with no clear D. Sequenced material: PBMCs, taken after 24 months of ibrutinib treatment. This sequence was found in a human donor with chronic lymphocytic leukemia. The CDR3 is CASSLADEQYF. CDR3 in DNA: TGTGCCAGCAGCTTGGCGGACGAGCAGTACTTC.